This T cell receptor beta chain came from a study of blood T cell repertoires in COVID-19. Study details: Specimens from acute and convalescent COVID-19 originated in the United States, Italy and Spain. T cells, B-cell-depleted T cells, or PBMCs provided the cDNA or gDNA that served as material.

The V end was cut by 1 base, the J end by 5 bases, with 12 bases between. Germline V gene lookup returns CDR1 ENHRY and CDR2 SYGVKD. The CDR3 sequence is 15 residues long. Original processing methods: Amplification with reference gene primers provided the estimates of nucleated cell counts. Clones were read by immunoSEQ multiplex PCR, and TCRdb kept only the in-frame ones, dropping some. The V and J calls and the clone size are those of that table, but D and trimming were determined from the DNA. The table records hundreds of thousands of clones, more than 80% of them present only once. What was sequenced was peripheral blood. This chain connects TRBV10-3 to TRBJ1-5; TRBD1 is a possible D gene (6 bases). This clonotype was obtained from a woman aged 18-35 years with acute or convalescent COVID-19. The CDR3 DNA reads TGTGCCATCAGTGAGTTTAGGGGGATCGATCAGCCCCAGCATTTT. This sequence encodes CAISEFRGIDQPQHF.